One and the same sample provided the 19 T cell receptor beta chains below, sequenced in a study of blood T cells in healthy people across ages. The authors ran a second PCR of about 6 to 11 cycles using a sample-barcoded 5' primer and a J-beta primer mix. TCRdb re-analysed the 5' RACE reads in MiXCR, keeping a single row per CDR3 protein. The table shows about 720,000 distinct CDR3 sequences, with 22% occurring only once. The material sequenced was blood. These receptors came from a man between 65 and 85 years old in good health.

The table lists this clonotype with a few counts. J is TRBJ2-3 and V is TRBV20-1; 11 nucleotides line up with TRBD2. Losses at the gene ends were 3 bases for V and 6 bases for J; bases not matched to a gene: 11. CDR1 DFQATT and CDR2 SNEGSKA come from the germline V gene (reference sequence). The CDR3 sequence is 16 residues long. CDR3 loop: CSASMALAGGSDTQYF. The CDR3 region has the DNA TGCAGTGCTAGTATGGCGCTAGCGGGGGGCTCGGATACGCAGTATTTT.

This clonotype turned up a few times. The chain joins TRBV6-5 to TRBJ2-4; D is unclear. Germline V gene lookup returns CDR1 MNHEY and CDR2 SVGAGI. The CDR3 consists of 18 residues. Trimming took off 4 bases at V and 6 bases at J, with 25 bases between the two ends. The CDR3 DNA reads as TGTGCCAGCAGTTCCCGGACCAAGGATAGCAAATGGGGAAACATTCAGTACTTC. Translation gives CASSSRTKDSKWGNIQYF.

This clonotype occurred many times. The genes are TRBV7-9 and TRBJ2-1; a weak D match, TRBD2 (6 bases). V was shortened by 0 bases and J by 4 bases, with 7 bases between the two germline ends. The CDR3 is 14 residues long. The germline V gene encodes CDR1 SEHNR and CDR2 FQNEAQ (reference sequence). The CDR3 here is CASSLASGYNEQFF. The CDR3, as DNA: TGTGCCAGCAGCTTAGCTAGCGGATACAATGAGCAGTTCTTC.

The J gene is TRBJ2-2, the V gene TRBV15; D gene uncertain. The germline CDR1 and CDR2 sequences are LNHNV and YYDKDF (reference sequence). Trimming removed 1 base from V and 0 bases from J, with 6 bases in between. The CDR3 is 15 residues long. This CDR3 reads CATSRGRTNTGELFF. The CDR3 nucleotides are TGTGCCACCAGCAGAGGCAGGACGAACACCGGGGAGCTGTTTTTT.

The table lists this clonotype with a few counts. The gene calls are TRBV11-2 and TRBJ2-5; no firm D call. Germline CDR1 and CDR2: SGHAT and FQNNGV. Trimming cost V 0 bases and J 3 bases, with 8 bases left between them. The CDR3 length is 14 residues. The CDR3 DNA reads TGTGCCAGCAGCTTAGAGCGAGTCAAAGAGACCCAGTACTTC. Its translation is CASSLERVKETQYF. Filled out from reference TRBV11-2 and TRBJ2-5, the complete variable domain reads EAGVAQSPRYKIIEKRQSVAFWCNPISGHATLYWYQQILGQGPKLLIQFQNNGVVDDSQLPKDRFSAERLKGVDSTLKIQPAKLEDSAVYLCASSLERVKETQYFGPGTRLLVL.

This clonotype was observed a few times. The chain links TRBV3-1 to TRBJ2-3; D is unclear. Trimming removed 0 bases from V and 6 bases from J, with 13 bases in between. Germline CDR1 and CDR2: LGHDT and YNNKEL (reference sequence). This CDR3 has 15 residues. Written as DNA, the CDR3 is TGTGCCAGCAGCCAAGACCCGACCTTCTCGGATACGCAGTATTTT. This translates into CASSQDPTFSDTQYF.

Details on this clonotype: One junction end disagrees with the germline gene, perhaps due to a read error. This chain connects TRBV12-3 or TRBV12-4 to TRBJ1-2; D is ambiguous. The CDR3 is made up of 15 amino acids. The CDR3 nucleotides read TGTGCCGGCAGTTTCCGTCGGTGGTTGGGATCTGGCTACACCTTC. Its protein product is CAGSFRRWLGSGYTF.

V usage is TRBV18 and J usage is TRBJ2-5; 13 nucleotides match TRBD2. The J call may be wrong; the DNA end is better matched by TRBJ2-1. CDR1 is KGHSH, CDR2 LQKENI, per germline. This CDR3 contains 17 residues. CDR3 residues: CASSPRYGLAGVRSQFF. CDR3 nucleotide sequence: TGTGCCAGCTCACCGAGATATGGACTAGCGGGAGTCCGGAGTCAGTTCTTC.

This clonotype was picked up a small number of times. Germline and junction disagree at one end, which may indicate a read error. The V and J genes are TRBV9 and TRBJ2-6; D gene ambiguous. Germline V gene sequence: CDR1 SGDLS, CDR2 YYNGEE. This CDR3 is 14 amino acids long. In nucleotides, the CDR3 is TGTGCCAGCAGCGTAGACTTTGGGACCAACGTCCTGACTTTC. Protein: CASSVDFGTNVLTF. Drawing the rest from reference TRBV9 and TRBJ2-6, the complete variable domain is DSGVTQTPKHLITATGQRVTLRCSPRSGDLSVYWYQQSLDQGLQFLIQYYNGEERAKGNILERFSAQQFPDLHSELNLSSLELGDSALYFCASSVDFGTNVLTFGAGSRLTVL.

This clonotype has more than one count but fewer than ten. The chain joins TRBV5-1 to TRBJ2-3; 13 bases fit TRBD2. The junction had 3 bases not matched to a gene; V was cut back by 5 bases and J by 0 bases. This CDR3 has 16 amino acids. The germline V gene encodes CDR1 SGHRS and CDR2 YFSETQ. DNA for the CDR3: TGCGCCAGCAGGACTAGCGGGAGGTCTAGCACAGATACGCAGTATTTT. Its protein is CASRTSGRSSTDTQYF.

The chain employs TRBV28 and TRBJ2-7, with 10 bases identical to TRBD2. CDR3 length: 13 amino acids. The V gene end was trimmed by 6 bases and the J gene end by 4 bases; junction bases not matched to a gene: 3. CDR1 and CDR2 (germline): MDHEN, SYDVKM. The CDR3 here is CASRSSGSYEQYV. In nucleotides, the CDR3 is TGTGCCAGCAGATCTAGCGGGAGTTACGAGCAGTACGTC.

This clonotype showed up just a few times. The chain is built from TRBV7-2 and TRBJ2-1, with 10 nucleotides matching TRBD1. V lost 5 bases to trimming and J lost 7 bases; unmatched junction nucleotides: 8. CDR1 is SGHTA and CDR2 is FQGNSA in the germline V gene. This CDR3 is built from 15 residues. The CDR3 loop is CASSQGQGDGNEQFF. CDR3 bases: TGTGCCAGCAGCCAAGGACAGGGGGATGGAAATGAGCAGTTCTTC.

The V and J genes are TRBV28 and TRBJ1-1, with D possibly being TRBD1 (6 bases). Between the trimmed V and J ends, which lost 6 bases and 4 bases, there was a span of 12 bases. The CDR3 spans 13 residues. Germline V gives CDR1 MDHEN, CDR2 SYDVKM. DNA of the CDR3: TGTGCCAGCAGCGGCGACAGGTTCACTGAAGCTTTCTTT. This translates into CASSGDRFTEAFF.

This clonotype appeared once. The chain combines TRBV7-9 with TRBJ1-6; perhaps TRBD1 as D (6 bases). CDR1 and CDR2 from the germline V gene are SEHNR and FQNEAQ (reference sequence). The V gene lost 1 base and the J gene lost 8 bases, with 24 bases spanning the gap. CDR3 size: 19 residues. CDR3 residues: CASSLGVGQVNKDYSPLHF. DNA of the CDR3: TGTGCCAGCAGCTTAGGTGTGGGACAAGTGAACAAGGATTATTCACCCCTCCACTTT.

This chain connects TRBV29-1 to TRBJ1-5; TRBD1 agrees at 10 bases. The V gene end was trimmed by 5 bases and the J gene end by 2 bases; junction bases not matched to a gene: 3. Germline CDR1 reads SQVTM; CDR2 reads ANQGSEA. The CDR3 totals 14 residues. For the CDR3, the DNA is TGCAGCGTTAGGGACAGGGGCGGCAATCAGCCCCAGCATTTT. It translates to CSVRDRGGNQPQHF.

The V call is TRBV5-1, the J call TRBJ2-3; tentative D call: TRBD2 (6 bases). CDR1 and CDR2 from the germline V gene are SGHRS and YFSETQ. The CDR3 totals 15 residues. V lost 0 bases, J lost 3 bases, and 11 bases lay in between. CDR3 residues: CASSLGVLATDTQYF. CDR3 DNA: TGCGCCAGCAGCTTGGGGGTACTAGCAACAGATACGCAGTATTTT.

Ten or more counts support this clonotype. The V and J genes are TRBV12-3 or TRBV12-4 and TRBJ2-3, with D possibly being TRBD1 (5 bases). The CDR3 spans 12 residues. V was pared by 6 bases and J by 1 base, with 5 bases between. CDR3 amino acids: CASRGGTDTQYF. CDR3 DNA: TGTGCCAGCAGAGGGGGCACAGATACGCAGTATTTT.

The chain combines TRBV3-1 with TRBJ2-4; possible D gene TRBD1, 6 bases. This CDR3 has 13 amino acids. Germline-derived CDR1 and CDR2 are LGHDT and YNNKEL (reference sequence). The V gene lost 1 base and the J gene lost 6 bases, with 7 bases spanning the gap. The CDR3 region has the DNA TGTGCCAGCAGCCAAGGGACAGTAAACATTCAGTACTTC. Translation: CASSQGTVNIQYF.

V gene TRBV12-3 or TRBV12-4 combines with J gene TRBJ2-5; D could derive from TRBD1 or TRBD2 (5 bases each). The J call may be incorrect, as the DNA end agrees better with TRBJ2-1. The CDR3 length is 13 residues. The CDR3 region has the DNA TGTGCCATCCCGGTAGGGGAGTGGGATGAGCAGTTCTTC. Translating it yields CAIPVGEWDEQFF.